Listed below are T cell receptor beta chains from one sample, sequenced in a study of cytomegalovirus exposure and HLA in healthy donors. Data came from immunoSEQ multiplex PCR; TCRdb stores just in-frame clones and leaves some out. The listing contains approximately 150,000 clones. The sequencing input was PBMCs. The receptors come from a woman in her forties or fifties in good health and CMV-seronegative. Each CDR3 is given with its conserved first and last residue. Each record gives: D gene, J gene, V gene, CDR3 DNA, CDR3 protein. The D gene is left open where the match is weak.

D: NA; J: TRBJ1-2; V: TRBV6-1; DNA: TGTGCCAGCAGTGGAAACCCCAGGGACGGACTAGACCGCTGGAGCTATGGCTACACCTTC; CDR3: CASSGNPRDGLDRWSYGYTF
D: TRBD1; J: TRBJ2-7; V: TRBV6-5; DNA: TGTGCCAGCAGTCCACCCGGGACAGGGCAGCAGTACTTC; CDR3: CASSPPGTGQQYF
D: NA; J: TRBJ2-2; V: TRBV5-1; DNA: TGCGCCAGCAGCTTGAGGTCAGGGGACGCCGGGGAGCTGTTTTTT; CDR3: CASSLRSGDAGELFF
D: NA; J: TRBJ1-2; V: TRBV7-2; DNA: TGTGCCAGCAGCTTGCGTTTGGCAGCGCGAGTCTATGGCTACACCTTC; CDR3: CASSLRLAARVYGYTF
D: NA; J: TRBJ2-7; V: TRBV6-6; DNA: TGTGCCAGCATGGAGGGCTTAGGGTACGAGCAGTACTTC; CDR3: CASMEGLGYEQYF
D: NA; J: TRBJ1-2; V: TRBV12-5; DNA: TGTGCTAGTGAAGTTGCGGGTGGCTACACCTTC; CDR3: CASEVAGGYTF
D: NA; J: TRBJ1-5; V: TRBV7-9; DNA: TGTGCCAGCAGCTCTAGTTCAAAGGGCAATCAGCCCCAGCATTTT; CDR3: CASSSSSKGNQPQHF
D: NA; J: TRBJ1-5; V: TRBV5-1; DNA: TGCGCCAGCAGAGCTAATGGCAATCAGCCCCAGCATTTT; CDR3: CASRANGNQPQHF
D: TRBD1; J: TRBJ2-7; V: TRBV28; DNA: TGTGCCAGCAGGAACCGGGACAGGGACTACGAGCAGTACTTC; CDR3: CASRNRDRDYEQYF
D: TRBD1; J: TRBJ2-5; V: TRBV19; DNA: TGTGCCAGTAGTGCCCCGGGACAGGGGAGAGAGACCCAGTACTTC; CDR3: CASSAPGQGRETQYF
D: NA; J: TRBJ2-7; V: TRBV28; DNA: TGTGCCTGCGGGGGCACAACCTACGAGCAGTACTTC; CDR3: CACGGTTYEQYF
D: NA; J: TRBJ2-2; V: TRBV7-3; DNA: TGTGCCAGCAGCTTACGGGGGAGCACCGGGGAGCTGTTTTTT; CDR3: CASSLRGSTGELFF
D: NA; J: TRBJ1-2; V: TRBV7-2; DNA: TGTGCCAGCAGCCCCCCATCAAACTATGGCTACACCTTC; CDR3: CASSPPSNYGYTF
D: TRBD1; J: TRBJ2-7; V: TRBV4-1; DNA: TGCGCCAGCAGCCAAGATCCTGGGACAGACGAGCAGTACTTC; CDR3: CASSQDPGTDEQYF
D: NA; J: TRBJ2-6; V: TRBV28; DNA: TGTGCCAGCAGTCCTCCTAGGGGGACCGGGGCCAACGTCCTGACTTTC; CDR3: CASSPPRGTGANVLTF
D: TRBD2; J: TRBJ2-1; V: TRBV10-3; DNA: TGTGCCATCAGTGACGATGCCCCTAGCGGTCACAATGAGCAGTTCTTC; CDR3: CAISDDAPSGHNEQFF
D: TRBD1; J: TRBJ1-5; V: TRBV10-2; DNA: TGCGCCAGCAGTGAATTTAACAGGGGTTCGAATCAGCCCCAGCATTTT; CDR3: CASSEFNRGSNQPQHF
D: TRBD2; J: TRBJ2-3; V: TRBV9; DNA: TGTGCCAGCAGCGCTGGACTAGCGAGAAGCACAGATACGCAGTATTTT; CDR3: CASSAGLARSTDTQYF
D: TRBD1; J: TRBJ1-6; V: TRBV30; DNA: TGTGCCTGGAATAAAGGACAGGGGACCTATAATTCACCCCTCCACTTT; CDR3: CAWNKGQGTYNSPLHF
D: TRBD1; J: TRBJ1-6; V: TRBV6-8; DNA: TGTGCCAGCAGTTTCCGGGACAGGGGCACTACTTCCTATTCACCCCTCCACTTT; CDR3: CASSFRDRGTTSYSPLHF
D: NA; J: TRBJ1-2; V: TRBV19; DNA: TGTGCCAGTAGTATAACAGAGAATTATGGCTACACCTTC; CDR3: CASSITENYGYTF
D: TRBD2; J: TRBJ2-6; V: TRBV5-1; DNA: TGCGCCAGCAGCTTGGAGGGGACTAGCGGGGGGATCTCTGGGGCCAACGTCCTGACTTTC; CDR3: CASSLEGTSGGISGANVLTF
D: NA; J: TRBJ1-2; V: TRBV5-1; DNA: TGCGCCAGCAGCTTCCTTGGGGACACGGGTGGCTACACCTTC; CDR3: CASSFLGDTGGYTF
D: NA; J: TRBJ2-5; V: TRBV5-4; DNA: TGTGCCAGCGGCAAAGGGACATTTTCGGACAGCGAGACCCAGTACTTC; CDR3: CASGKGTFSDSETQYF
D: NA; J: TRBJ2-5; V: TRBV5-8; DNA: TGTGCCAGCAGCCCCGCCCAGGAATTGCAGACCCAGTACTTC; CDR3: CASSPAQELQTQYF
D: TRBD1; J: TRBJ1-5; V: TRBV19; DNA: TGTGCCAGTACCCCCACCGACAGGGGGCATCAGCCCCAGCATTTT; CDR3: CASTPTDRGHQPQHF
D: TRBD1; J: TRBJ1-1; V: TRBV7-9; DNA: TGTGCCAGCAGCTTCACGACACAGGGGGAAGCTTTCTTT; CDR3: CASSFTTQGEAFF
D: NA; J: TRBJ1-1; V: TRBV7-9; DNA: TGTGCCAGCAGCTTTACCATTTTGGGAGGGTGGTTAAACACTGAAGCTTTCTTT; CDR3: CASSFTILGGWLNTEAFF
D: NA; J: TRBJ2-1; V: TRBV6-5; DNA: TGTGCCAGCAGTTACCGTAGCGTTTCCGCCAATGAGCAGTTCTTC; CDR3: CASSYRSVSANEQFF
D: NA; J: TRBJ1-3; V: TRBV28; DNA: TGTGCCAGCAGTAGACAGGATTCTGGAAACACCATATATTTT; CDR3: CASSRQDSGNTIYF
D: NA; J: TRBJ1-1; V: TRBV25-1; DNA: TGTGCCAGCAGCCCGTTTAAATTTGCGGCTTTCTTT; CDR3: CASSPFKFAAFF
D: NA; J: TRBJ1-4; V: TRBV10-3; DNA: TGTGCCATCAGTGACATACAGGGAAATGAAAAACTGTTTTTT; CDR3: CAISDIQGNEKLFF
D: TRBD1; J: TRBJ1-2; V: TRBV13; DNA: TGTGCCAGCAGCTCCGGTGCGGACAGGGGATATGGCTACACCTTC; CDR3: CASSSGADRGYGYTF
D: NA; J: TRBJ2-7; V: TRBV5-4; DNA: TGTGCCAGCAGCTTTAAGGGAACGGGGAAGAGTCAGTACTTC; CDR3: CASSFKGTGKSQYF
D: NA; J: TRBJ2-7; V: TRBV6-5; DNA: TGTGCCAGCAGTTCCGCCACACGTTACGAGCAGTACTTC; CDR3: CASSSATRYEQYF
D: NA; J: TRBJ1-1; V: TRBV5-6; DNA: TGTGCCAGCAGCTTTAGGGGTGAAGCTTTCTTT; CDR3: CASSFRGEAFF
D: TRBD1; J: TRBJ1-5; V: TRBV27; DNA: TGTGCCAGCAGTTTAAGGGGGCTCAATCAGCCCCAGCATTTT; CDR3: CASSLRGLNQPQHF
D: NA; J: TRBJ2-1; V: TRBV4-2; DNA: TGTGCCAGCAGCCAAGACGCCCGTAGTAGGGGTGAGCAGTTCTTC; CDR3: CASSQDARSRGEQFF
D: TRBD2; J: TRBJ2-2; V: TRBV4-2; DNA: TGTGCCAGCAGCCAACCCCACCTAGCGGGAGGCAACACCGGGGAGCTGTTTTTT; CDR3: CASSQPHLAGGNTGELFF
D: TRBD2; J: TRBJ2-1; V: TRBV4-1; DNA: TGCGCCAGCAGCCAAGTTTCCGGGGGGGGCCAGTTCTTC; CDR3: CASSQVSGGGQFF
D: TRBD1; J: TRBJ2-1; V: TRBV9; DNA: TGTGCCAGCAGCTCAAACAGGGGGTCATTAGTAAGGGGTAGCTCCTACAATGAGCAGTTCTTC; CDR3: CASSSNRGSLVRGSSYNEQFF
D: TRBD1; J: TRBJ2-5; V: TRBV18; DNA: TGTGCCAGCTCACCCGGACCCCGACAGGGGCAAGAGACCCAGTACTTC; CDR3: CASSPGPRQGQETQYF
D: TRBD1; J: TRBJ2-7; V: TRBV28; DNA: TGTGCCAGCAGTTCATCCGGGACAGTTTACGAGCAGTACTTC; CDR3: CASSSSGTVYEQYF
D: TRBD2; J: TRBJ2-3; V: TRBV5-6; DNA: TGTGCCAGCAGCCACGCCTGGCGGGAGGATGGGACAGATACGCAGTATTTT; CDR3: CASSHAWREDGTDTQYF
D: NA; J: TRBJ1-5; V: TRBV6-1; DNA: TGTGCCAGCAGTGAGACGGGTTATAGCAATCAGCCCCAGCATTTT; CDR3: CASSETGYSNQPQHF
D: TRBD1; J: TRBJ2-2; V: TRBV28; DNA: TGTGCCAGCAGGGACGCCGGGACAGGGAACACCGGGGAGCTGTTTTTT; CDR3: CASRDAGTGNTGELFF
D: NA; J: TRBJ2-7; V: TRBV13; DNA: TGTGCCAGCAGCCCCGGGAGAGGGGGCCGCGAGCAGTACTTC; CDR3: CASSPGRGGREQYF
D: NA; J: TRBJ2-2; V: TRBV18; DNA: TGTGCCAGCTCACCCTCCCCGGACACCGGGGAGCTGTTTTTT; CDR3: CASSPSPDTGELFF
D: NA; J: TRBJ1-5; V: TRBV2; DNA: TGTGCCAGCAGTGTCAGGGGCCGTAGCAATCAGCCCCAGCATTTT; CDR3: CASSVRGRSNQPQHF
D: TRBD2; J: TRBJ2-7; V: TRBV13; DNA: TGTGCCAGCAGCTTCCGACTAGCGGGGGTCTACGAGCAGTACTTC; CDR3: CASSFRLAGVYEQYF
D: TRBD2; J: TRBJ2-3; V: TRBV7-9; DNA: TGTGCCAGCAGCTTAGCGCAACTAGCGGGGGGGCCGGGCACAGATACGCAGTATTTT; CDR3: CASSLAQLAGGPGTDTQYF
D: NA; J: TRBJ2-3; V: TRBV18; DNA: TGTGCCAGCTCACCACTTGTGGGGGGAGATACGCAGTATTTT; CDR3: CASSPLVGGDTQYF
D: NA; J: TRBJ1-1; V: TRBV5-1; DNA: TGCGCCAGCAGCTTGGCGCCCAGGCAGGGTGGGCAGAACACTGAAGCTTTCTTT; CDR3: CASSLAPRQGGQNTEAFF
D: NA; J: TRBJ1-2; V: TRBV25-1; DNA: TGTGCCAGCAGTGAATCAGAACATCCTAACTATGGCTACACCTTC; CDR3: CASSESEHPNYGYTF